Each of the 31 T cell receptor beta chains below was sequenced from the same sample in a study of blood T cell repertoires in COVID-19. Data came from immunoSEQ multiplex PCR; TCRdb stores just in-frame clones and leaves some out. The sample holds about 99,000 clones, 87% seen once. Sequenced input: peripheral blood. These receptors were collected from a man aged 50 to 60 with acute or convalescent COVID-19.

The chain employs TRBV3-1 (or the pseudogene TRBV3-2) and TRBJ2-6; 8 bases agree with TRBD1. Germline CDR1 is LGHDT and CDR2 is YNNKEL (reference sequence). This CDR3 has 18 residues. The J segment lost 0 bases and the V segment lost 0 bases, leaving 4 bases of the junction unmatched. The CDR3: CASSQEAGGPSGANVLTF. CDR3 bases: TGTGCCAGCAGCCAAGAGGCAGGGGGCCCCTCTGGGGCCAACGTCCTGACTTTC.

The J gene is TRBJ2-1, the V gene TRBV9, with 8 bases identical to TRBD2. V lost 0 bases, J lost 8 bases, and 13 bases stayed unmatched. This CDR3 region has 17 residues. Germline loops: CDR1 SGDLS, CDR2 YYNGEE. The CDR3 sequence is CASSVVGGRPTLDEQFF. The CDR3 nucleotides are TGTGCCAGCAGCGTAGTTGGCGGGAGGCCCACCCTCGATGAGCAGTTCTTC. Based on the CDR3 plus reference TRBV9 and TRBJ2-1, the full variable domain is DSGVTQTPKHLITATGQRVTLRCSPRSGDLSVYWYQQSLDQGLQFLIQYYNGEERAKGNILERFSAQQFPDLHSELNLSSLELGDSALYFCASSVVGGRPTLDEQFFGPGTRLTVL.

The CDR3 here is CASSLGLAVKSYEQYF. CDR3 coding DNA: TGTGCCAGCAGCTTGGGACTAGCGGTAAAATCCTACGAGCAGTACTTC. V gene TRBV13 combines with J gene TRBJ2-7; TRBD2 matches 11 bases. The CDR3 length is 16 residues. V shed 3 bases and J 1 base; nucleotides not matched to a gene: 5. The germline gives CDR1 PRHDT, CDR2 FYEKMQ (reference sequence).

The rearrangement joins TRBV28 to TRBJ2-5; D call uncertain. Germline V gives CDR1 MDHEN, CDR2 SYDVKM. The CDR3 extends over 13 amino acids. The ends were cut back, 2 bases at V and 1 base at J, with 5 bases in the middle. CDR3 nucleotide sequence: TGTGCCAGCAGTTTAGCAGTCCAAGAGACCCAGTACTTC. Its protein product is CASSLAVQETQYF.

The rearrangement uses TRBV27 and TRBJ2-7, with TRBD1 matching over 9 bases. This CDR3 is built from 12 residues. The germline gives CDR1 MNHEY, CDR2 SMNVEV (reference sequence). Trimming took 6 bases from V and 4 from J; bases not matched to a gene: 1. The CDR3 DNA reads TGTGCCAGCAGGGGACAGGGTTACGAGCAGTACTTC. Translating it yields CASRGQGYEQYF.

The chain has TRBV11-2 and TRBJ2-7, with TRBD2 matching 10 bases. The J segment lost 3 bases and the V segment lost 4 bases, leaving 6 bases of the junction unmatched. This CDR3 spans 15 amino acids. CDR1 and CDR2 from the germline V gene are SGHAT and FQNNGV. In DNA form, the CDR3 reads TGTGCCAGCAGCTGGGGGACTAGCGAGAGCTACGAGCAGTACTTC. Protein sequence: CASSWGTSESYEQYF.

CDR3 DNA: TGTGCCAGCAGCGTAGCCTTTTCCGGGACTAGCGGGATACCCTCCTACAATGAGCAGTTCTTC. Translating gives CASSVAFSGTSGIPSYNEQFF. This chain links TRBV9 with TRBJ2-1; 13 bases align to TRBD2. J was trimmed by 0 bases and V by 0 bases; bases with no gene match: 12. The CDR3 loop spans 21 amino acids. The germline V gene encodes CDR1 SGDLS and CDR2 YYNGEE.

V usage is TRBV5-1 and J usage is TRBJ2-1; TRBD2 matches 8 bases. CDR1 SGHRS and CDR2 YFSETQ come from the germline V gene. This CDR3 is 14 amino acids long. Germline trimming cut 3 bases from V and 5 bases from J; bases unmatched to any gene: 4. This chain's CDR3 is CASSSGGPDNEQFF. The CDR3 nucleotides are TGCGCCAGCAGCTCGGGAGGGCCTGACAATGAGCAGTTCTTC.

This sequence joins TRBV27 and TRBJ2-3; TRBD2 might be the D (5 bases). V was shortened by 6 bases and J by 0 bases, with 16 bases between the two germline ends. CDR1 and CDR2 from the germline V gene are MNHEY and SMNVEV (reference sequence). This CDR3 has 16 residues. The CDR3 coding sequence is TGTGCCAGCAGCAAAAGGGAGTCGCCTAGCACAGATACGCAGTATTTT. Translating gives CASSKRESPSTDTQYF.

The CDR3 nucleotides are TGTGCCACCAGTGATTGGGGGCGAGACTCGCGGGCCTACAATGAGCAGTTCTTC. Its protein is CATSDWGRDSRAYNEQFF. V and J are TRBV24-1 and TRBJ2-1, with TRBD1 as a possible D gene (6 bases). This CDR3 region has 18 residues. Trimming cost V 2 bases and J 2 bases, with 18 bases left between them. The germline gives CDR1 KGHDR, CDR2 SFDVKD.

This rearrangement joins TRBV6-5 to TRBJ2-2; 9 bases fit TRBD2. The CDR3 totals 14 residues. Per germline, CDR1 MNHEY and CDR2 SVGAGI. V lost 5 bases and J lost 4; bases outside the gene matches: 2. The chain's CDR3 is CASSSSGGTGELFF. The CDR3 coding sequence is TGTGCCAGCAGTAGTAGCGGGGGCACCGGGGAGCTGTTTTTT.

The chain links TRBV7-9 to TRBJ2-1; D not certain. Trimming removed 5 bases at V and 8 bases at J, with 13 bases between. The CDR3 is 13 residues long. Looked up from germline, CDR1 is SEHNR and CDR2 is FQNEAQ (reference sequence). The CDR3 region has the DNA TGTGCCAGCAGCCACTCTATTCTCCATGAGCAGTTCTTC. Translation: CASSHSILHEQFF. The variable domain in full, completed from reference TRBV7-9 and TRBJ2-1, reads DTGVSQNPRHKITKRGQNVTFRCDPISEHNRLYWYRQTLGQGPEFLTYFQNEAQLEKSRLLSDRFSAERPKGSFSTLEIQRTEQGDSAMYLCASSHSILHEQFFGPGTRLTVL.

This clone has only a few counts. This chain uses TRBV6-4 with TRBJ1-1; D not certain. Germline V gene lookup returns CDR1 MRHNA and CDR2 SNTAGT. Trimming left V 2 bases short and J 5 bases short, with 12 bases between. This CDR3 comprises 14 residues. The CDR3 loop is CASSDTARGTEAFF. The CDR3 coding sequence is TGTGCCAGCAGTGACACTGCTCGAGGGACTGAAGCTTTCTTT.

V and J are TRBV19 and TRBJ2-2; a weak D match, TRBD2 (6 bases). The germline CDR1 and CDR2 sequences are LNHDA and SQIVND (reference sequence). This CDR3 spans 17 amino acids. V was clipped by 5 bases and J by 1 base, with 17 bases between them. The CDR3 DNA is TGTGCCAGTAGTCCCGGTCGGGGGACTTTGAACACCGGGGAGCTGTTTTTT. As protein: CASSPGRGTLNTGELFF.

The chain recombines TRBV24-1 with TRBJ1-2; 9 nucleotides align to TRBD1. The junction had 8 bases not matched to a gene; V was cut back by 6 bases and J by 4 bases. CDR3 length: 15 amino acids. Germline CDR1 and CDR2: KGHDR and SFDVKD. CDR3 sequence reads: CATSSPGTGTYGYTF. The DNA of the CDR3 is TGTGCCACCAGTTCTCCCGGGACAGGGACCTATGGCTACACCTTC.

V is TRBV27 and J is TRBJ2-7; possible D gene TRBD2, 7 bases. The germline V gene encodes CDR1 MNHEY and CDR2 SMNVEV (reference sequence). V was clipped by 6 bases and J by 2 bases, with 20 bases between them. This CDR3 region has 16 residues. CDR3 sequence reads: CASRISVGGAPYEQYF. CDR3 DNA: TGTGCCAGCAGAATCTCCGTGGGGGGGGCTCCCTACGAGCAGTACTTC.

The chain couples TRBV9 to TRBJ1-6; D is undetermined. This CDR3 spans 14 amino acids. Per germline, CDR1 SGDLS and CDR2 YYNGEE. V gave up 0 bases and J gave up 5 bases, with 6 bases separating them. DNA for the CDR3: TGTGCCAGCAGCGTAGGGTCGGATAATTCACCCCTCCACTTT. Translated, it gives CASSVGSDNSPLHF.

The chain employs TRBV3-1 (or the pseudogene TRBV3-2) and TRBJ1-1; TRBD1 agrees at 7 bases. The germline V gene encodes CDR1 LGHDT and CDR2 YNNKEL (reference sequence). The CDR3 extends over 14 amino acids. The V gene end was trimmed by 5 bases and the J gene end by 2 bases; junction bases not matched to a gene: 5. The CDR3 spells CASSLRQGNTEAFF. DNA for the CDR3: TGTGCCAGCAGCTTACGACAGGGTAACACTGAAGCTTTCTTT.

V gene TRBV5-1 combines with J gene TRBJ2-2; D unclear. The germline V gene encodes CDR1 SGHRS and CDR2 YFSETQ. V was pared by 3 bases and J by 0 bases, with 6 bases between. The CDR3 contains 14 residues. The CDR3 sequence: CASSYSANTGELFF. The CDR3 bases are TGCGCCAGCAGCTACAGTGCGAACACCGGGGAGCTGTTTTTT.

This chain joins TRBV7-9 and TRBJ2-1; a weak D match, TRBD2 (6 bases). The CDR3 is 12 residues long. CDR1 is SEHNR, CDR2 FQNEAQ, per germline (reference sequence). Deletions cut 4 bases from V and 8 bases from J, with 9 bases between. The CDR3 here is CASSSRLDEQFF. The CDR3 coding sequence is TGTGCCAGCAGCTCCCGACTAGATGAGCAGTTCTTC.

J is TRBJ2-7 and V is TRBV14, with TRBD2 as a possible D gene (6 bases). Germline V gene lookup returns CDR1 SGHDN and CDR2 FVKESK. V was pared by 1 base and J by 0 bases, with 7 bases between. The CDR3 is made up of 14 amino acids. For the CDR3, the DNA is TGTGCCAGCAGCCAAGCCGGGAGCTCCTACGAGCAGTACTTC. Translating it yields CASSQAGSSYEQYF.

This chain connects TRBV18 to TRBJ1-4; 7 bases line up with TRBD1. This CDR3 contains 14 residues. CDR1 and CDR2 (germline): KGHSH, LQKENI. J was trimmed by 5 bases and V by 2 bases; bases with no gene match: 2. In DNA, the CDR3 is TGTGCCAGCTCACCAGACAGGGCGAATGAAAAACTGTTTTTT. Translated, it gives CASSPDRANEKLFF.

J is TRBJ2-1 and V is TRBV14; 7 bases fit TRBD1. Trimming took 1 base from V and 4 from J; bases not matched to a gene: 4. The CDR3 has 15 residues. Germline CDR1 is SGHDN and CDR2 is FVKESK. The CDR3 spells CASSQAWTGYNEQFF. The CDR3 region has the DNA TGTGCCAGCAGCCAAGCGTGGACAGGATACAATGAGCAGTTCTTC.

The chain recombines TRBV5-1 with TRBJ2-2, with 7 bases fitting TRBD2. Germline values: CDR1 SGHRS, CDR2 YFSETQ. This CDR3 has 17 amino acids. The ends lost 4 bases at V and 4 bases at J; junction bases unmatched: 13. The CDR3, as DNA: TGCGCCAGCAGCGCACAGCCTAGCGGAGGGCGCACCGGGGAGCTGTTTTTT. It yields the protein CASSAQPSGGRTGELFF.

V is TRBV7-2 and J is TRBJ1-5; D not certain. V lost 3 bases to trimming and J lost 7 bases, with 16 bases between them. Germline V gene data show CDR1 as SGHTA and CDR2 as FQGNSA. The CDR3 totals 15 residues. The CDR3 loop reads CASSLREGLGQPQHF. The CDR3 nucleotides are TGTGCCAGCAGCTTGAGGGAGGGCCTCGGGCAGCCCCAGCATTTT.

The CDR3 region is CASSKGLSEGYEQYF. In DNA, the CDR3 is TGTGCCAGCAGCAAGGGACTGAGCGAGGGTTACGAGCAGTACTTC. The chain links TRBV13 to TRBJ2-7; perhaps TRBD2 as D (6 bases). This CDR3 is built from 15 residues. The germline CDR1 and CDR2 sequences are PRHDT and FYEKMQ (reference sequence). V lost 5 bases, J lost 4 bases, and 18 bases lay in between.

This rearrangement joins TRBV6-1 to TRBJ1-5; TRBD1 aligns across 7 bases. This CDR3 has 14 amino acids. With V trimmed by 1 base and J by 6 bases, 3 bases remained unmatched. CDR1 is MNHNS and CDR2 is SASEGT in the germline V gene. The CDR3 here is CASSEVTGSQPQHF. CDR3 nucleotide sequence: TGTGCCAGCAGTGAAGTGACAGGGAGTCAGCCCCAGCATTTT.

The count of this clone is one. The V and J genes are TRBV7-8 and TRBJ2-1, with D perhaps TRBD2 (6 bases). Trimming took 0 bases from V and 0 from J, leaving 9 bases between them. The germline CDR1 and CDR2 sequences are SGHVS and FQNEAQ. The CDR3 extends over 16 amino acids. The CDR3 bases are TGTGCCAGCAGCTTAGCGGCGGGGAGCTCCTACAATGAGCAGTTCTTC. Its protein is CASSLAAGSSYNEQFF.

The V gene is TRBV5-1, the J gene TRBJ2-3; 8 bases are a match to TRBD2. The CDR3 is 16 residues long. The ends lost 3 bases at V and 0 bases at J; junction bases unmatched: 6. Germline loops: CDR1 SGHRS, CDR2 YFSETQ. This CDR3 is CASSSILAASTDTQYF. CDR3 nucleotides: TGCGCCAGCAGCTCCATACTAGCGGCTAGCACAGATACGCAGTATTTT.

The J gene is TRBJ2-5, the V gene TRBV5-1; 16 bases are a match to TRBD2. The CDR3 covers 22 residues. With 7 bases clipped from V and 5 bases from J, the junction kept 26 bases outside the gene matches. CDR1 is SGHRS and CDR2 is YFSETQ in the germline V gene. The CDR3 DNA reads as TGCGCCAGCCGTGCGCGGGAGGCAGGGGGACTAGCGGGAGGGCCGAAGTGGGAGACCCAGTACTTC. Protein: CASRAREAGGLAGGPKWETQYF.

The chain couples TRBV5-1 to TRBJ2-1; 7 positions match TRBD2. The CDR3 runs 15 residues. V was pared by 4 bases and J by 9 bases, with 13 bases of the junction left unmatched. CDR1 and CDR2 (germline): SGHRS, YFSETQ. The CDR3 protein is CASSPREARGGEQFF. The CDR3 coding sequence is TGCGCCAGCAGCCCACGGGAGGCGCGGGGCGGTGAGCAGTTCTTC.